These 6 T cell receptor beta chains came from one sample sequenced in a study of blood T cell repertoires in COVID-19. The assay was immunoSEQ multiplex PCR, and TCRdb's table has in-frame clones only and misses some. The sample comprises 190,000 or so clones, 85% to 90% of which are singletons, and 0.7% to 0.9% rests with the top ten. Sequenced sample: peripheral blood. These receptors originate from a woman aged 18-35 years who had recovered from COVID-19.

The chain links TRBV18 to TRBJ1-5; no clear D gene. V was clipped by 2 bases and J by 5 bases, with 4 bases between them. There are 12 residues in the CDR3. The germline V gene encodes CDR1 KGHSH and CDR2 LQKENI. The DNA of the CDR3 is TGTGCCAGCTCACCAGAGGATCAGCCCCAGCATTTT. This translates into CASSPEDQPQHF. The full variable domain, in which reference TRBV18 and TRBJ1-5 provide the parts outside the CDR3, is NAGVMQNPRHLVRRRGQEARLRCSPMKGHSHVYWYRQLPEEGLKFMVYLQKENIIDESGMPKERFSAEFPKEGPSILRIQQVVRGDSAAYFCASSPEDQPQHFGDGTRLSIL.

This clone was seen a few times. The chain uses TRBV3-1 (or the pseudogene TRBV3-2) and TRBJ2-2, with a possible D match to TRBD2 (5 bases). Trimming left V 1 base short and J 7 bases short, with 16 bases between. The germline CDR1 and CDR2 sequences are LGHDT and YNNKEL (reference sequence). This CDR3 contains 16 residues. CDR3: CASSQVEVLPNGELFF. CDR3 DNA sequence: TGTGCCAGCAGCCAAGTGGAGGTCCTCCCCAACGGGGAGCTGTTTTTT.

CDR3 region: CASSDRLAGDISEQFF. CDR3 nucleotides: TGTGCCAGCAGTGACCGACTAGCGGGTGACATCAGTGAGCAGTTCTTC. The chain couples TRBV6-1 to TRBJ2-1; 10 positions agree with TRBD2. With V trimmed by 3 bases and J by 9 bases, 11 bases remained unmatched. CDR3 length: 16 residues. The germline V gene encodes CDR1 MNHNS and CDR2 SASEGT.

The chain recombines TRBV7-9 with TRBJ2-1; TRBD2 aligns across 10 bases. V lost 2 bases and J lost 7; bases outside the gene matches: 14. CDR1 is SEHNR and CDR2 is FQNEAQ in the germline V gene (reference sequence). The CDR3 is made up of 18 amino acids. The CDR3 bases are TGTGCCAGCAGCTTACCGTTCAGGCTAGCGGGAGTGGTAAATGAGCAGTTCTTC. Translating gives CASSLPFRLAGVVNEQFF.

This clone was seen at least ten times. The chain employs TRBV5-1 and TRBJ1-2, with D tentatively TRBD1 (5 bases). This CDR3 has 15 residues. Germline V gene sequence: CDR1 SGHRS, CDR2 YFSETQ. The V end lost 2 bases, the J end lost 1 base, and 12 bases lay between the germline ends. CDR3 nucleotides: TGCGCCAGCAGCTTTACGGGGGACTTTAACTATGGCTACACCTTC. As protein: CASSFTGDFNYGYTF.

Concerning this clone: Germline is not matched at one junction end, which may reflect a read error. The CDR3, as DNA: TGTGCCAGCAGGGAAGAGACAGGGCTCGGCTATGGCTACACCTTC. Translated, it gives CASREETGLGYGYTF. This sequence joins TRBV6-1 and TRBJ1-2, with 7 bases identical to TRBD1. CDR3 length equals 15 residues. Germline CDR1 is MNHNS and CDR2 is SASEGT.